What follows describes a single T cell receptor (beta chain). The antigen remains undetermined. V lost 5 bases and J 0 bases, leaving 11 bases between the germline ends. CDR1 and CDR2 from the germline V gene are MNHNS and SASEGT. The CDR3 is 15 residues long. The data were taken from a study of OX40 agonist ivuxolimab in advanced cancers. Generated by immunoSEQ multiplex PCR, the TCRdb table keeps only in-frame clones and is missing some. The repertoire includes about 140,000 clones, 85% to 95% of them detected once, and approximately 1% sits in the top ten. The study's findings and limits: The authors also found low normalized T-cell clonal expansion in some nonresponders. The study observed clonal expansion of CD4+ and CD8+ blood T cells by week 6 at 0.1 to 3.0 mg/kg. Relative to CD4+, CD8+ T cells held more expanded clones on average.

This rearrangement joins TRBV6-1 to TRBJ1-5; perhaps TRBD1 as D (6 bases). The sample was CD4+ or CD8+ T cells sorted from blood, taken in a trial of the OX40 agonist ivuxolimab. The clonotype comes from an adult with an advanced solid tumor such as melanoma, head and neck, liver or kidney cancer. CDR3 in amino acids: CASSFGQNSNQPQHF. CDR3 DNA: TGTGCCAGCAGTTTCGGACAGAATAGCAATCAGCCCCAGCATTTT.